This TCR beta chain derives from a study of T cell responses to AZD1222 COVID-19 vaccine. Comments on this clone: Its target is unknown.

Study-level results: Researchers report vaccine-associated CD4 TCRs spanning spike, with dominance at 160-218 and 743-854. Elevations in Spike-specific TCR breadth and depth followed administration of two AZD1222 doses. Among the donors, most were white British and more were female, and clonal diversity was possibly underestimated.

The length of the CDR3 is 12 residues. The germline V and J ends were trimmed by 4 bases and 3 bases, with 4 bases remaining between them. The repertoire was sequenced with immunoSEQ multiplex PCR; TCRdb's copy has only in-frame clones and lacks some. Of over 130,000 clones listed, around 90% were seen once; the top ten hold roughly 3.2%. The receptor was isolated from an adult who received the AZD1222 COVID-19 vaccine. The chain links TRBV12-3 or TRBV12-4 to TRBJ2-1; D is unclear. The sequences come from peripheral blood, collected 28 days after the second AZD1222 dose. CDR3 region: CASSSYYNEQFF. For the CDR3, the DNA is TGTGCCAGCAGTTCCTACTACAATGAGCAGTTCTTC.